A selection of T cell receptor beta chains follows, all from one sample in a study of cytomegalovirus exposure and HLA in healthy donors. Sequenced by immunoSEQ multiplex PCR; TCRdb stores in-frame clones only, minus some. This sample yields under 300,000 clones, of which 80% to 90% are seen a single time; around 1% belongs to the top ten. Sequencing was done on a sample of PBMCs. The source is a woman aged 18-29 years in good health and CMV-seronegative. Each CDR3 is given with its conserved first and last residue. The D gene is left open where the match is weak. Clone size is stated in some rows and not others, as once, few, many or a class when expanded.

v_call,clone_size,d_call,j_call,cdr3_aa,cdr3_nt
TRBV2,NA,TRBD1,TRBJ1-3,CASSEVLGGGQGASRGNTIYF,TGTGCCAGCAGTGAAGTTCTAGGAGGGGGACAGGGGGCTTCGCGCGGAAACACCATATATTTT
TRBV10-3,NA,NA,TRBJ1-1,CAIRNQVMNTEAFF,TGTGCCATCAGAAATCAGGTGATGAACACTGAAGCTTTCTTT
TRBV27,once,TRBD1,TRBJ2-3,CASSGGTGSGTDTQYF,TGTGCCAGCAGTGGCGGGACAGGCTCCGGCACAGATACGCAGTATTTT
TRBV5-1,once,NA,TRBJ1-4,CASRRDNEGFKLFF,TGCGCCAGCAGACGGGACAACGAAGGTTTCAAACTGTTTTTT
TRBV2,NA,TRBD1,TRBJ1-2,CASSPPDREYLGYTF,TGTGCCAGCAGTCCCCCCGACAGGGAATATCTTGGCTACACCTTC
TRBV19,NA,NA,TRBJ2-2,CASRFWDTNTGELFF,TGTGCCAGTAGGTTTTGGGACACGAACACCGGGGAGCTGTTTTTT
TRBV18,NA,NA,TRBJ2-2,CASSPPNQGVWSGTGELFF,TGTGCCAGCTCACCACCAAACCAGGGCGTTTGGTCGGGCACCGGGGAGCTGTTTTTT
TRBV10-3,NA,TRBD1,TRBJ2-7,CAIRTGVIYEQYF,TGTGCCATCAGGACAGGGGTTATCTACGAGCAGTACTTC
TRBV29-1,NA,NA,TRBJ2-1,CSVESEWEHYNEQFF,TGCAGCGTTGAATCCGAGTGGGAGCACTACAATGAGCAGTTCTTC
TRBV12-2,NA,NA,TRBJ2-7,CASRLRWKRDRRSYEQYF,TGTGCAAGTCGCTTAAGGTGGAAGCGGGACCGCCGGTCCTACGAGCAGTACTTC
TRBV15,NA,TRBD1,TRBJ2-7,CATSRDPDRADEQYF,TGTGCCACCAGCAGAGACCCCGACAGGGCGGACGAGCAGTACTTC
TRBV18,NA,TRBD1,TRBJ1-4,CASSPSLDRGLSEKLFF,TGTGCCAGCTCACCATCGCTCGACAGGGGGCTAAGTGAAAAACTGTTTTTT
TRBV29-1,NA,NA,TRBJ2-1,CSVPRGYRAREQFF,TGCAGCGTCCCCCGGGGATACAGGGCCCGGGAGCAGTTCTTC
TRBV5-6,NA,NA,TRBJ1-5,CASSPGTTNQPQHF,TGTGCCAGCAGCCCCGGTACTACCAATCAGCCCCAGCATTTT
TRBV4-3,NA,NA,TRBJ2-7,CASSHQTEGHFYEQYF,TGCGCCAGCAGCCACCAAACAGAAGGACATTTCTACGAGCAGTACTTC
TRBV5-6,NA,NA,TRBJ2-3,CASSSGVKTDTQYF,TGTGCCAGCAGCTCCGGGGTCAAGACAGATACGCAGTATTTT
TRBV7-6,once,NA,TRBJ2-7,CASSPLGSSYEQYF,TGTGCCAGCAGCCCCCTTGGCAGCTCCTACGAGCAGTACTTC
TRBV19,NA,NA,TRBJ2-1,CASSMGSVGNGEQFF,TGTGCCAGTAGTATGGGTAGCGTCGGGAACGGTGAGCAGTTCTTC
TRBV19,NA,NA,TRBJ2-7,CASSNRLLSYEQYF,TGTGCCAGTAGTAACCGACTACTTTCCTACGAGCAGTACTTC
TRBV5-8,few,NA,TRBJ2-7,CASSGGWFEQYF,TGTGCCAGCAGCGGCGGGTGGTTTGAGCAGTACTTC
TRBV29-1,once,TRBD1,TRBJ2-2,CSVVQQGANGELFF,TGCAGCGTTGTCCAACAGGGGGCGAACGGGGAGCTGTTTTTT
TRBV6-1,few,NA,TRBJ2-7,CASSEQGREQYF,TGTGCCAGCAGTGAACAGGGAAGAGAGCAGTACTTC
TRBV5-4,NA,TRBD2,TRBJ2-3,CASRPGTSGGLAVGTQYF,TGTGCCAGCAGGCCGGGGACTAGCGGGGGGCTGGCCGTCGGTACGCAGTATTTT
TRBV27,NA,NA,TRBJ2-3,CASSRRGGTDTQYF,TGTGCCAGCAGTCGCAGGGGGGGCACAGATACGCAGTATTTT
TRBV19,NA,TRBD1,TRBJ2-1,CASSGTGVHEQFF,TGTGCCAGTTCCGGGACAGGGGTTCATGAGCAGTTCTTC
TRBV5-4,NA,TRBD1,TRBJ2-7,CASSLKGTGGHEQYF,TGTGCCAGCAGCCTGAAGGGGACAGGGGGCCACGAGCAGTACTTC
TRBV29-1,NA,NA,TRBJ1-1,CSGTDPMNTEAFF,TGCAGCGGGACAGATCCTATGAACACTGAAGCTTTCTTT
TRBV4-3,NA,NA,TRBJ1-4,CASSQGKQANEKLFF,TGCGCCAGCAGCCAAGGCAAGCAAGCTAATGAAAAACTGTTTTTT